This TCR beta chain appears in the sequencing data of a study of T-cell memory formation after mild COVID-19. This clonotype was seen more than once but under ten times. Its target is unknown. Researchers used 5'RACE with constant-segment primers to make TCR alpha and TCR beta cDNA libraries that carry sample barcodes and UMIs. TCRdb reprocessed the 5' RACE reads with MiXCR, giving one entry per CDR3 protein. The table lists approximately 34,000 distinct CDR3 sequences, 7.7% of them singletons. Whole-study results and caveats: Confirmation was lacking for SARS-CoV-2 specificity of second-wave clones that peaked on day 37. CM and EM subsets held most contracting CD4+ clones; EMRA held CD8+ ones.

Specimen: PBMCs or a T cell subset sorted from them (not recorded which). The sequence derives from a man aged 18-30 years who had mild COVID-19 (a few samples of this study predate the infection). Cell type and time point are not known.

The CDR3: CASSQGPEPYEQYF. The CDR3 DNA reads TGTGCCAGCAGCCAGGGCCCTGAGCCCTACGAGCAGTACTTC. This rearrangement joins TRBV5-5 to TRBJ2-7, with D perhaps matching TRBD1 (5 bases). CDR1 is SGHKS and CDR2 is YYEKEE in the germline V gene (reference sequence). There are 14 residues in the CDR3. V lost 4 bases and J lost 2, with 13 bases in between.